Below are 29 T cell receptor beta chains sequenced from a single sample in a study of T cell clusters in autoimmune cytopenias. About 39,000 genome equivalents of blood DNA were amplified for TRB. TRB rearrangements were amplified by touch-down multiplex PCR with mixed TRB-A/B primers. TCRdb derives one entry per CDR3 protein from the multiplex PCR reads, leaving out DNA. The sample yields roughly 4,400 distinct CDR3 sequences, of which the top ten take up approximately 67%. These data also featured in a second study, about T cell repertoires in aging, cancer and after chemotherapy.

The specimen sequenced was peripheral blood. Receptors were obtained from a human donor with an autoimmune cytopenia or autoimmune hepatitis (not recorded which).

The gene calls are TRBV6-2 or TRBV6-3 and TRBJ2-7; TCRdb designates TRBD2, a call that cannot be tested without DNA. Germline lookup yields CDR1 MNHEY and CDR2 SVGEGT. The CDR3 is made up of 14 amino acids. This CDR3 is CASSYIGPKDEQYF.

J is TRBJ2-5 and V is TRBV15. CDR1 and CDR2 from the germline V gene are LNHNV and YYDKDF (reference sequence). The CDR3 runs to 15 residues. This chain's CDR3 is CATSRILVYQETQYF.

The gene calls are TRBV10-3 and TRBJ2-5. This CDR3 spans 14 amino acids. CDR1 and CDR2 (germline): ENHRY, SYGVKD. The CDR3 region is CASSPRLQLETQYF.

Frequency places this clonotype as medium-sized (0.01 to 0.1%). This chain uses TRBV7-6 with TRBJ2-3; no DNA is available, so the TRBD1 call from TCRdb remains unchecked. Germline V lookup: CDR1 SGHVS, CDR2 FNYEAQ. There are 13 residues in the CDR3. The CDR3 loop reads CASSSTQGNTQYF.

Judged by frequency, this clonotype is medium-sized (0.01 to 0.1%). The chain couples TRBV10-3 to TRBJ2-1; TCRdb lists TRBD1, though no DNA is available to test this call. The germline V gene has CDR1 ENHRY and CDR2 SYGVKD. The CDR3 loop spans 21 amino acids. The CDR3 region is CAISPAGDSSTGAGRAYEQFF.

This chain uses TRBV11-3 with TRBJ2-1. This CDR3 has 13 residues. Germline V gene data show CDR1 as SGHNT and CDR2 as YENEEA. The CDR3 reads CASSQWDNNEQFF.

CDR3 region: CASSYSVGSETQYF. The chain combines TRBV6-5 with TRBJ2-5. The CDR3 is made up of 14 amino acids. Germline CDR1 is MNHEY and CDR2 is SVGAGI.

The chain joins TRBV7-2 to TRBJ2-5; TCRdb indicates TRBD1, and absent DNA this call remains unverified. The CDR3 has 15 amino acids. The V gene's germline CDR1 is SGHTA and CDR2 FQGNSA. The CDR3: CASSLVGGGSETQYF.

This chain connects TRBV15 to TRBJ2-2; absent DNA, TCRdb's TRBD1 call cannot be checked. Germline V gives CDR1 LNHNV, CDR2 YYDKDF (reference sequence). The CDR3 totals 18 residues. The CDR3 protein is CATSRDLFDTGSTGELFF.

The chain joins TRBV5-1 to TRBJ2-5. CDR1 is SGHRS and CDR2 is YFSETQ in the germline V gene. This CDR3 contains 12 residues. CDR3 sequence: CASSYNQETQYF. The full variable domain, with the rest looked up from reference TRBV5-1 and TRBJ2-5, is KAGVTQTPRYLIKTRGQQVTLSCSPISGHRSVSWYQQTPGQGLQFLFEYFSETQRNKGNFPGRFSGRQFSNSRSEMNVSTLELGDSALYLCASSYNQETQYFGPGTRLLVL.

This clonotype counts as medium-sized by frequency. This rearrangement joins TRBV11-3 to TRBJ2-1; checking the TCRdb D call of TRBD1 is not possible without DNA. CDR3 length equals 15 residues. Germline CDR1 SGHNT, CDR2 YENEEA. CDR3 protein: CASSPIRGGYNEQFF. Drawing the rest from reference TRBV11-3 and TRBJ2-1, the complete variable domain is EAGVVQSPRYKIIEKKQPVAFWCNPISGHNTLYWYLQNLGQGPELLIRYENEEAVDDSQLPKDRFSAERLKGVDSTLKIQPAELGDSAVYLCASSPIRGGYNEQFFGPGTRLTVL.

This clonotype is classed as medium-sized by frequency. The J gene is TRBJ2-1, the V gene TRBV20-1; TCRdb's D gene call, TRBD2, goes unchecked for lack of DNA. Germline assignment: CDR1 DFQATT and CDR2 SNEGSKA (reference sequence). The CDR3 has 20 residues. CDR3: CSARREFGTSGGSTYNEQFF.

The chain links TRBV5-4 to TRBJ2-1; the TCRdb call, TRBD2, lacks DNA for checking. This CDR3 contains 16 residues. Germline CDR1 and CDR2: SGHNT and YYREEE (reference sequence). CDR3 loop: CASSSGLAGGYNEQFF. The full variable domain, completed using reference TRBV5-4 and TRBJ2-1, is ETGVTQSPTHLIKTRGQQVTLRCSSQSGHNTVSWYQQALGQGPQFIFQYYREEENGRGNFPPRFSGLQFPNYSSELNVNALELDDSALYLCASSSGLAGGYNEQFFGPGTRLTVL.

Here the CDR3 reads CASSLDSTGSQPQHF. J is TRBJ1-5 and V is TRBV27; there is no DNA to check the TCRdb D call of TRBD1. This CDR3 spans 15 amino acids. CDR1 and CDR2 (germline): MNHEY, SMNVEV (reference sequence).

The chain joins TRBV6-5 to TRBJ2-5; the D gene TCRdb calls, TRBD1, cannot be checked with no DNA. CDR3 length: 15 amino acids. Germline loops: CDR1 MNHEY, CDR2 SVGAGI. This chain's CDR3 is CASSYGQGIQETQYF.

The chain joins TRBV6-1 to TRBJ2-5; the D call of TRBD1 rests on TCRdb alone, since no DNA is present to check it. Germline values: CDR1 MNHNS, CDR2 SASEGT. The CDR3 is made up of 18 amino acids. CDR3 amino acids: CASSAYGQGRVYQETQYF.

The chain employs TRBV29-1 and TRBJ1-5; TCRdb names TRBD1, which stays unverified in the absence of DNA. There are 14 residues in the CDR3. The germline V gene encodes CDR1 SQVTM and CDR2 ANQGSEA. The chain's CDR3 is CSVGSDRGVQPQHF.

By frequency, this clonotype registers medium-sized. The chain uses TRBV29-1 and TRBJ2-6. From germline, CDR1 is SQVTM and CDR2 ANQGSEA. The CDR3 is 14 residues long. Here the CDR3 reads CSVTQTSGANVLTF.

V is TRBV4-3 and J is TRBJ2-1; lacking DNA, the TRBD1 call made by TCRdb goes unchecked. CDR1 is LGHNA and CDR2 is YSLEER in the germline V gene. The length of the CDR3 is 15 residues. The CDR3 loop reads CASSQRDSGADEQFF.

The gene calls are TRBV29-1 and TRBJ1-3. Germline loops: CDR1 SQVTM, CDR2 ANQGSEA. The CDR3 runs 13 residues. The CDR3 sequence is CSVVGGSGNTIYF. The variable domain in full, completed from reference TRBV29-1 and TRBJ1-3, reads SAVISQKPSRDICQRGTSLTIQCQVDSQVTMMFWYRQQPGQSLTLIATANQGSEATYESGFVIDKFPISRPNLTFSTLTVSNMSPEDSSIYLCSVVGGSGNTIYFGEGSWLTVV.

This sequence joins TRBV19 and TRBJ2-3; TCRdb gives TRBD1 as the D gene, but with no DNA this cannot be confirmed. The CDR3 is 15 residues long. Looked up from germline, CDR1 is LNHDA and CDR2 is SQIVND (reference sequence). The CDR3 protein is CASSIGQGSTDTQYF.

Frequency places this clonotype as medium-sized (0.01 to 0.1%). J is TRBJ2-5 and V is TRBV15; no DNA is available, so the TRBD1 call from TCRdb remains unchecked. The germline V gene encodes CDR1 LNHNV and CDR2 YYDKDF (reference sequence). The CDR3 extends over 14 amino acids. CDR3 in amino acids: CATSRTGRWETQYF.

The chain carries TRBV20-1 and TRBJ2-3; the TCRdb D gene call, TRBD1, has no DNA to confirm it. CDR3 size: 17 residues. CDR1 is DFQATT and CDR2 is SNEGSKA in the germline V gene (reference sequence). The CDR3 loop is CSATSLMGQRATDTQYF.

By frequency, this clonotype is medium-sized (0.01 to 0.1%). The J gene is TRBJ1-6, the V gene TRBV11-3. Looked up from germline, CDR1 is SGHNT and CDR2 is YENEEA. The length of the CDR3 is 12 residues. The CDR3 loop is CASSLANSPLHF.

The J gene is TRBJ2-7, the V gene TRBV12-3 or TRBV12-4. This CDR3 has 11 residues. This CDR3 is CASSLLYEQYF.

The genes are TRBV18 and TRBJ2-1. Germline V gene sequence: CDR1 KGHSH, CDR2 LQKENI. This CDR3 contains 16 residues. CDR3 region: CASSLPLAVSYNEQFF.

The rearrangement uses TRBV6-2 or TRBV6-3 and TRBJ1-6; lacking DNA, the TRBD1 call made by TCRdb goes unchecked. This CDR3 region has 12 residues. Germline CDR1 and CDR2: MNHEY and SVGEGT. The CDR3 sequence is CASSYGDSPLHF.

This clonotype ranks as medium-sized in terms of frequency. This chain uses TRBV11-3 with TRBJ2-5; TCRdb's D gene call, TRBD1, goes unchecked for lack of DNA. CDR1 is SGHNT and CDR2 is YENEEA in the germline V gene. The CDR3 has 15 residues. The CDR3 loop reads CASTLSRGGAQTQYF.

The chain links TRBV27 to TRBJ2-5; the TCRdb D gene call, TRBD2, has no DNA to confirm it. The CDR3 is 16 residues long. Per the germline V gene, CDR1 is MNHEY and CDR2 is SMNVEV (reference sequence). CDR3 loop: CASSAAGFPAGETQYF.